This TCR beta chain was obtained from a study of cytomegalovirus exposure and HLA in healthy donors. Overall study results and limits: What a later analysis reportedly showed was that an Asian-associated ancestry cluster had fewer N-insertions than the roughly 670-donor mean.

Healthy individuals who donated bone marrow served as the donors. A multiplex PCR was run with 60 Vbeta primers and 13 Jbeta primers. Only in-frame clones appear in the TCRdb table, and some are missing; sequencing was by immunoSEQ multiplex PCR. The table includes some 170,000 clones, 70% to 80% detected once. Of note for this clone: Its antigen is undetermined.

This TCR came from a woman aged 40 to 49 in good health and CMV-seronegative. The specimen sequenced was PBMCs.

The CDR3 is CASSLLLDRANYGYTF. The CDR3, as DNA: TGTGCCAGCAGCTTACTACTCGACAGGGCCAACTATGGCTACACCTTC. The chain is built from TRBV7-9 and TRBJ1-2; 7 bases map to TRBD1. J was trimmed by 2 bases and V by 2 bases; bases with no gene match: 8. CDR1 SEHNR and CDR2 FQNEAQ come from the germline V gene (reference sequence). The CDR3 has 16 residues. The complete variable domain, with remaining parts taken from reference TRBV7-9 and TRBJ1-2, reads DTGVSQNPRHKITKRGQNVTFRCDPISEHNRLYWYRQTLGQGPEFLTYFQNEAQLEKSRLLSDRFSAERPKGSFSTLEIQRTEQGDSAMYLCASSLLLDRANYGYTFGSGTRLTVV.